This T cell receptor beta chain was profiled in a study of T-cell reconstitution after alpha-beta-depleted transplantation in children. Study conclusions and caveats: Surviving thymic progenitors and recipient T cells were the source of high TCRbeta diversity at day 60 in some patients. When one year had passed after transplant, most T-cell counts and diversity came from newly produced T cells. It was reported that alpha-beta T cells came from several hundred expanded graft clones (about two months after transplant).

As regards this clonotype: What it recognizes is unknown.

Germline lookup yields CDR1 SGHKS and CDR2 YYEKEE (reference sequence). The CDR3 has 15 residues. Trimming stripped 2 bases from V and 0 bases from J, with 10 bases between. Using unique molecular identifiers, the investigators prepared the TCRbeta library. Each CDR3 protein is one row after TCRdb ran MiXCR on the PCR reads. There are approximately 980,000 distinct CDR3 sequences in the sample; about 31% occur only once, and about 28% lies in the top ten. The origin of this receptor is a boy in the first two years of life who had a stem cell transplant for SCID, so the T cells may come from the graft donor. The chain has TRBV5-5 and TRBJ2-3; D is unresolved. The material was PBMCs, mostly from graft donor cells, obtained 360 days after TCRalphabeta/CD19-depleted stem cell transplant. The CDR3 loop reads CASSFDGSSTDTQYF. The DNA of the CDR3 is TGTGCCAGCAGCTTCGACGGCTCTAGCACAGATACGCAGTATTTT. Full variable domain (outside the CDR3, taken from reference TRBV5-5 and TRBJ2-3): DAGVTQSPTHLIKTRGQQVTLRCSPISGHKSVSWYQQVLGQGPQFIFQYYEKEERGRGNFPDRFSARQFPNYSSELNVNALLLGDSALYLCASSFDGSSTDTQYFGPGTRLTVL.